The 17 T cell receptor beta chains presented below share a single source sample, sequenced in a study of blood T cell repertoires in COVID-19. Generated by immunoSEQ multiplex PCR, the TCRdb table keeps only in-frame clones and is missing some. The sample has about 350,000 clones; about 91% are singletons. Sequencing was carried out using peripheral blood. The receptors stem from a man aged 25-40 years with COVID-19, enrolled during active disease.

The sample holds a few counts of this clone. This chain links TRBV5-4 with TRBJ1-6, with a weak D call TRBD1 (6 bases). The V and J ends lost 1 base and 7 bases respectively, with 18 bases between them. The CDR3 extends over 17 amino acids. The germline gives CDR1 SGHNT, CDR2 YYREEE (reference sequence). The CDR3 region has the DNA TGTGCCAGCAGCTTGATCTACTCGGACAGCATGAATTCACCCCTCCACTTT. Its translation is CASSLIYSDSMNSPLHF.

The CDR3, as DNA: TGTGCCAGCAGTGATCACTATAGCAATCAGCCCCAGCATTTT. Translation gives CASSDHYSNQPQHF. The chain joins TRBV25-1 to TRBJ1-5, with D hard to call. This CDR3 spans 14 amino acids. V was clipped by 3 bases and J by 0 bases, with 6 bases between them. Looked up from germline, CDR1 is MGHDK and CDR2 is SYGVNS.

This clone was counted once. The chain uses TRBV5-6 and TRBJ1-2; 8 nucleotides align to TRBD1. The junction had 9 bases not matched to a gene; V was cut back by 1 base and J by 4 bases. Germline-derived CDR1 and CDR2 are SGHDT and YYEEEE. CDR3 size: 16 residues. The CDR3 nucleotides are TGTGCCAGCAGCTTGAAACAGGGGGAGTGGGTCTATGGCTACACCTTC. Its protein is CASSLKQGEWVYGYTF.

The CDR3 region has the DNA TGTGCCAGCAGCTTAGTGGCAGGGGGCGATGGCTACACCTTC. The encoded protein is CASSLVAGGDGYTF. The chain joins TRBV7-2 to TRBJ1-2, with 8 positions matching TRBD1. Germline V gene data show CDR1 as SGHTA and CDR2 as FQGNSA. J was trimmed by 6 bases and V by 1 base; bases with no gene match: 4. CDR3 size: 14 residues.

V gene TRBV9 combines with J gene TRBJ2-5; 9 bases are shared with TRBD2. V was pared by 0 bases and J by 2 bases, with 20 bases of the junction left unmatched. In germline, CDR1 is SGDLS, CDR2 YYNGEE. The CDR3 spans 21 residues. This CDR3 reads CASSVAPMTSGFGGGQETQYF. For the CDR3, the DNA is TGTGCCAGCAGCGTAGCTCCGATGACTAGCGGTTTCGGGGGGGGACAAGAGACCCAGTACTTC.

The chain has TRBV7-3 and TRBJ2-1; 9 bases line up with TRBD2. J lost 12 bases, V lost 1 base, and 4 bases had no gene match. The CDR3 runs 13 residues. Looked up from germline, CDR1 is SGHTA and CDR2 is FQGTGA. The CDR3 DNA is TGTGCCAGCAGCTTAAGGCGGGAGGGAGGGCAGTTCTTC. Residues: CASSLRREGGQFF. The full variable domain, rest sourced from reference TRBV7-3 and TRBJ2-1, is GAGVSQTPSNKVTEKGKYVELRCDPISGHTALYWYRQSLGQGPEFLIYFQGTGAADDSGLPNDRFFAVRPEGSVSTLKIQRTERGDSAVYLCASSLRREGGQFFGPGTRLTVL.

V and J are TRBV27 and TRBJ2-7; 7 nucleotides line up with TRBD1. Germline assignment: CDR1 MNHEY and CDR2 SMNVEV (reference sequence). The CDR3 covers 12 residues. J gave up 3 bases and V 10 bases, and 6 bases lay outside the gene matches. This CDR3 is CATPTGDYEQYF. The CDR3, as DNA: TGTGCCACCCCCACAGGGGACTACGAGCAGTACTTC.

This clone was counted a single time. This chain uses TRBV28 with TRBJ1-5; D perhaps matches TRBD1 (5 bases). V was clipped by 6 bases and J by 0 bases, with 15 bases between them. This CDR3 region has 16 residues. Germline V gene data show CDR1 as MDHEN and CDR2 as SYDVKM. CDR3 coding DNA: TGTGCCAGCAGGGACGTGGGGGGGTATAGCAATCAGCCCCAGCATTTT. It is translated as CASRDVGGYSNQPQHF.

V gene TRBV4-2 combines with J gene TRBJ2-1, with 8 bases that match TRBD2. This CDR3 comprises 16 residues. Germline CDR1 LGHNA, CDR2 YNFKEQ. The J segment lost 2 bases and the V segment lost 6 bases, leaving 9 bases of the junction unmatched. The CDR3: CASSLPLAATYNEQFF. CDR3 bases: TGTGCCAGCAGTCTACCACTAGCGGCTACCTACAATGAGCAGTTCTTC.

This clone was seen just once. The J gene is TRBJ2-2, the V gene TRBV27; D is unclear. This CDR3 has 16 residues. V was shortened by 2 bases and J by 2 bases, with 12 bases between the two germline ends. Germline CDR1 is MNHEY and CDR2 is SMNVEV (reference sequence). DNA for the CDR3: TGTGCCAGCAGTTTAAACGATTTTAGAAACACCGGGGAGCTGTTTTTT. Its translation is CASSLNDFRNTGELFF.

The chain has TRBV10-3 and TRBJ1-4, with 7 bases matching TRBD1. Trimming cost V 7 bases and J 6 bases; bases outside gene matches: 8. CDR3 length: 14 amino acids. Germline CDR1 reads ENHRY; CDR2 reads SYGVKD. The CDR3 DNA is TGTGCCATCAAAGTGGGCAGGGGGGATGAAAAACTGTTTTTT. Protein: CAIKVGRGDEKLFF.

This chain connects TRBV25-1 to TRBJ2-1; 9 bases fit TRBD1. Germline V gives CDR1 MGHDK, CDR2 SYGVNS. Trimming removed 1 base from V and 10 bases from J; junction bases left unmatched: 5. The CDR3 runs 14 residues. CDR3 region: CASSESGDRAEQFF. The CDR3 nucleotides read TGTGCCAGCAGTGAATCAGGGGACAGGGCCGAGCAGTTCTTC.

This clone was found a few times. This sequence joins TRBV4-1 and TRBJ2-7, with 7 bases matching TRBD1. Germline loops: CDR1 MGHRA, CDR2 YSYEKL. The CDR3 is made up of 14 amino acids. Losses at the gene ends were 3 bases for V and 7 bases for J; bases not matched to a gene: 9. The CDR3 DNA is TGCGCCAGCAGCCAGTCGACAGGGTCGCGGGAGCAGTACTTC. As protein: CASSQSTGSREQYF.

This clone was seen just once. The chain couples TRBV28 to TRBJ1-1, with a tentative D call TRBD1 (5 bases). With 4 bases removed from V and 5 bases from J, the gap between germline ends came to 17 bases. Germline V lookup: CDR1 MDHEN, CDR2 SYDVKM. CDR3 length equals 15 residues. The CDR3 DNA sequence: TGTGCCAGCAGTTCGAATTGGCAGGGTAGAACTGAAGCTTTCTTT. This sequence encodes CASSSNWQGRTEAFF.

This clone appeared once. This rearrangement joins TRBV10-3 to TRBJ2-4; D perhaps matches TRBD2 (5 bases). Trimming cost V 11 bases and J 0 bases, with 17 bases left between them. Germline CDR1 is ENHRY and CDR2 is SYGVKD. The CDR3 covers 15 residues. The DNA for the CDR3 is TGTGCCGCGAGTTCCCCGGGGTTAGCCAAAAACATTCAGTACTTC. This sequence encodes CAASSPGLAKNIQYF.

This chain uses TRBV27 with TRBJ1-1; TRBD1 matches at 7 bases. J was trimmed by 1 base and V by 3 bases; bases with no gene match: 5. In germline, CDR1 is MNHEY, CDR2 SMNVEV (reference sequence). The CDR3 runs to 15 residues. The CDR3 is CASSLATGRNTEAFF. The DNA of the CDR3 is TGTGCCAGCAGTTTGGCGACAGGGCGGAACACTGAAGCTTTCTTT.

In this sample, this clone turned up a few times. The same CDR3 arises from other DNA sequences in this sample as well. The chain carries TRBV10-3 and TRBJ1-2; 7 bases line up with TRBD1. V dropped 3 bases and J dropped 5; count of bases not matched to a gene: 0. Germline CDR1 ENHRY, CDR2 SYGVKD. This CDR3 spans 12 amino acids. The CDR3: CAISDRGYGYTF. Written as DNA, the CDR3 is TGTGCCATCAGTGACAGGGGGTATGGCTACACCTTC.